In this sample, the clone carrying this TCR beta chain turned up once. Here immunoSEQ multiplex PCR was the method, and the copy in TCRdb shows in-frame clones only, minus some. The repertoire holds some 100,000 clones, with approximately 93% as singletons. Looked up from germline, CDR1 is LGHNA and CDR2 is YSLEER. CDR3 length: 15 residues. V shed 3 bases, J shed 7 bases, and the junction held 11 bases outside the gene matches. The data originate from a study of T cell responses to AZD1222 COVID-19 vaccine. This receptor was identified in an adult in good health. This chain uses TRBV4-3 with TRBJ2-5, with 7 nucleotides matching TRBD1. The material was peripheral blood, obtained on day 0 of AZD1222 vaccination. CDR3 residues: CASSHVDRDPRTQYF. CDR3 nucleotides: TGCGCCAGCAGCCACGTCGACAGGGACCCTCGGACCCAGTACTTC.